This is a list of T cell receptor beta chains from one sample in a study of T cells in Graves' hyperthyroidism and ophthalmopathy. TCRdb re-analysed the multiplex PCR reads in MiXCR, keeping a single row per CDR3 protein. Here the sample spans about 380,000 distinct CDR3 sequences, around an eighth being singletons. Source material: blood. The receptors here all came from a man aged 25 to 45 with Graves' hyperthyroidism that later progressed to Graves' ophthalmopathy. Both conserved end residues are part of each CDR3. Each record gives: D gene, V gene, J gene, clone size, CDR3 protein, CDR3 DNA. The D gene is left open where the match is weak. Some rows mark clone size as missing; the rest say once, few, many or name a class of expanded clone.

TRBD1	TRBV12-3/TRBV12-4	TRBJ1-3	NA	CASSSSQGGRNTIYF	TGTGCCAGCAGTTCCTCACAGGGGGGAAGAAACACCATATATTTT
NA	TRBV7-9	TRBJ2-1	many	CASSPPDKRNNEQFF	TGTGCCAGCAGCCCCCCGGACAAGAGGAACAATGAGCAGTTCTTC
TRBD2	TRBV20-1	TRBJ2-1	NA	CSARGPTSGGAGEQFF	TGCAGTGCTAGAGGCCCCACTAGCGGGGGGGCCGGTGAGCAGTTCTTC
NA	TRBV2	TRBJ2-1	many	CASSASYNEQFF	TGTGCCAGCAGTGCGAGTTACAATGAGCAGTTCTTC
NA	TRBV7-9	TRBJ2-7	many	CASSRREQDYEQYF	TGTGCCAGCAGCCGCCGGGAACAGGACTACGAGCAGTACTTC
NA	TRBV2	TRBJ1-4	NA	CASSYGSSTNEKLFF	TGTGCCAGCAGTTATGGGTCTTCAACTAATGAAAAACTGTTTTTT
TRBD2	TRBV20-1	TRBJ2-3	many	CSASQASGSTDTQYF	TGCAGTGCTAGTCAGGCTAGCGGGTCCACAGATACGCAGTATTTT
TRBD2	TRBV19	TRBJ2-5	few	CASSNPFGSGVLETQYF	TGTGCCAGTAGTAACCCCTTCGGTAGCGGGGTATTGGAGACCCAGTACTTC
TRBD2	TRBV4-2	TRBJ2-5	few	CASSQTSGGHQETQYF	TGTGCCAGCAGCCAAACTAGCGGGGGGCACCAAGAGACCCAGTACTTC
TRBD1	TRBV7-9	TRBJ1-2	many	CASSPPGTANGYTF	TGTGCCAGCAGCCCCCCAGGGACAGCAAATGGCTACACCTTC
NA	TRBV4-1	TRBJ2-2	NA	CASSHLARGSGTGELFF	TGCGCCAGCAGCCATCTGGCCCGGGGGTCGGGCACCGGGGAGCTGTTTTTT
NA	TRBV20-1	TRBJ1-2	NA	CSARELGGKWYGYTF	TGCAGTGCTAGAGAGCTGGGGGGCAAGTGGTATGGCTACACCTTC
NA	TRBV20-1	TRBJ2-1	many	CSAGSGSSYNEQFF	TGCAGTGCTGGTAGCGGAAGCTCCTACAATGAGCAGTTCTTC
NA	TRBV28	TRBJ2-1	many	CASRQTDYNEQFF	TGTGCCAGCAGACAGACCGACTACAATGAGCAGTTCTTC
NA	TRBV19	TRBJ2-7	NA	CATSQTSYEQYF	TGTGCCACCTCCCAAACGTCCTACGAGCAGTACTTC
TRBD2	TRBV20-1	TRBJ2-3	many	CSARGRVAGDTDTQYF	TGCAGTGCTAGAGGGCGAGTAGCGGGAGATACAGATACGCAGTATTTT
TRBD1	TRBV2	TRBJ1-5	many	CASRAGQGSQPQHF	TGTGCCAGCAGGGCCGGACAGGGAAGTCAGCCCCAGCATTTT
NA	TRBV7-9	TRBJ2-7	few	CASSPGQYPSYEQYF	TGTGCCAGCAGCCCCGGACAGTACCCCTCCTACGAGCAGTACTTC
NA	TRBV6-2/TRBV6-3	TRBJ2-7	NA	CASSYGAGKSYEQYF	TGTGCCAGCAGTTACGGGGCAGGAAAGTCCTACGAGCAGTACTTC
NA	TRBV27	TRBJ2-7	many	CASSYRDVASYEQYF	TGTGCCAGCAGCTACCGGGACGTGGCCTCCTACGAGCAGTACTTC
NA	TRBV6-2/TRBV6-3	TRBJ1-1	NA	CASSYSPNLGKNTEAFF	TGTGCCAGCAGTTACTCGCCCAATTTAGGAAAGAACACTGAAGCTTTCTTT
TRBD1	TRBV12-3/TRBV12-4	TRBJ1-1	many	CASSGMTGGEGAFF	TGTGCCAGCAGTGGTATGACAGGGGGCGAAGGAGCTTTCTTT
NA	TRBV28	TRBJ1-4	NA	CASSSGQSKNEKLFF	TGTGCCAGCAGTTCAGGACAGTCCAAAAATGAAAAACTGTTTTTT
NA	TRBV28	TRBJ1-4	many	CASSFVRGIGEKLFF	TGTGCCAGCAGTTTCGTCCGAGGAATAGGTGAAAAACTGTTTTTT
NA	TRBV28	TRBJ1-5	many	CASQGDSNQPQHF	TGTGCCAGCCAGGGTGATAGCAATCAGCCCCAGCATTTT
NA	TRBV29-1	TRBJ2-7	few	CSVEGQLIYEQYF	TGCAGCGTTGAAGGCCAACTTATCTACGAGCAGTACTTC
TRBD1	TRBV19	TRBJ1-6	NA	CASRRTQGASPLHF	TGTGCCAGTAGAAGAACGCAGGGGGCTTCACCCCTCCACTTT
NA	TRBV6-1	TRBJ1-6	many	CASSSRQTGLSPLHF	TGTGCCAGCAGTTCAAGACAAACTGGTCTCTCACCCCTCCACTTT
NA	TRBV4-1	TRBJ1-4	once	CASSQDLLPGEINEKLFF	TGCGCCAGCAGCCAAGATCTTTTGCCAGGGGAAATTAATGAAAAACTGTTTTTT
NA	TRBV19	TRBJ1-5	NA	CASSIDQGNQPQHF	TGTGCCAGTAGTATTGATCAGGGAAATCAGCCCCAGCATTTT
TRBD1	TRBV11-2	TRBJ2-2	many	CASSSDRGTNTGELFF	TGTGCCAGCAGCTCGGACAGGGGGACGAACACCGGGGAGCTGTTTTTT
TRBD1	TRBV30	TRBJ2-7	many	CAWRGTGLPYEQYF	TGTGCCTGGAGAGGGACAGGTTTGCCCTACGAGCAGTACTTC
NA	TRBV6-1	TRBJ1-2	few	CASRPEWAWGYTF	TGTGCCAGCCGCCCCGAATGGGCCTGGGGCTACACCTTC
TRBD1	TRBV7-8	TRBJ1-2	many	CATGGQAFYGYTF	TGTGCCACCGGGGGACAGGCGTTCTATGGCTACACCTTC
NA	TRBV11-2	TRBJ2-4	many	CASSPDSVLTKNIQYF	TGTGCCAGCAGCCCCGACAGCGTGTTAACCAAAAACATTCAGTACTTC
NA	TRBV30	TRBJ1-1	many	CAWGHGSGTEAFF	TGTGCCTGGGGCCATGGGTCGGGCACTGAAGCTTTCTTT
NA	TRBV6-2/TRBV6-3	TRBJ1-2	few	CASSYSDSYGYTF	TGTGCCAGCAGTTACTCGGACAGCTATGGCTACACCTTC
NA	TRBV12-3/TRBV12-4	TRBJ2-7	many	CASSLGFLGAEQYF	TGTGCCAGCAGTTTGGGTTTTTTGGGGGCCGAGCAGTACTTC